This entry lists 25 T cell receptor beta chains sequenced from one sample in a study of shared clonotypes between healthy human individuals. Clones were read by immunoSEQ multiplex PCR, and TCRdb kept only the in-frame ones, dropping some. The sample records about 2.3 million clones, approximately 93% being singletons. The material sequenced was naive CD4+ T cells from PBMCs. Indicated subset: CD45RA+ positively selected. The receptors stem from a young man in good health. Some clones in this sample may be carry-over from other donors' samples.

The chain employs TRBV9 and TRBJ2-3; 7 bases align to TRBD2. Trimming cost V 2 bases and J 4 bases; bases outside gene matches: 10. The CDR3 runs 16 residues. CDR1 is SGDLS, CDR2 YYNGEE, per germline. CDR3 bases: TGTGCCAGCAGCGTTTTCCAGGGCGGGAGCGCAGATACGCAGTATTTT. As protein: CASSVFQGGSADTQYF.

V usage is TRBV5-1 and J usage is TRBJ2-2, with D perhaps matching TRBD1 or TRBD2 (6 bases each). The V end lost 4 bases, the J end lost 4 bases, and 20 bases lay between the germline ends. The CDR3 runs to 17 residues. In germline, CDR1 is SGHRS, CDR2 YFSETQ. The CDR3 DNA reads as TGCGCCAGCAGCCGACGCGGGACACCCGAAATCACCGGGGAGCTGTTTTTT. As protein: CASSRRGTPEITGELFF.

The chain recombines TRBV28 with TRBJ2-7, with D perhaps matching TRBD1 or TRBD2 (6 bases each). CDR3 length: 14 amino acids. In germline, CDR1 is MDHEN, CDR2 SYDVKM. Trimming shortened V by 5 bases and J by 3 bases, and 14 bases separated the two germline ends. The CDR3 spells CASSILQGGYEQYF. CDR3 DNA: TGTGCCAGCAGTATATTACAGGGAGGCTACGAGCAGTACTTC.

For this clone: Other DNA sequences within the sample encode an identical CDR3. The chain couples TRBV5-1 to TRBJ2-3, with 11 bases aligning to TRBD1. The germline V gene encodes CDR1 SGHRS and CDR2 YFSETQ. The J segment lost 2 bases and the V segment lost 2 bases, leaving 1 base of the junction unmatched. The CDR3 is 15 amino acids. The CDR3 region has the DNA TGCGCCAGCAGCTTCGGACAGGGGGCCACAGATACGCAGTATTTT. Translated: CASSFGQGATDTQYF.

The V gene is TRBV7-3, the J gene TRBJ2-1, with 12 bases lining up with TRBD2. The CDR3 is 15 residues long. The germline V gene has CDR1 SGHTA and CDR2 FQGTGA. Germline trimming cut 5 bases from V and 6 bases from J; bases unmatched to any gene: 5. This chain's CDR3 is CASSAPGLAGNEQFF. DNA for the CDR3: TGTGCCAGCAGCGCTCCGGGACTAGCGGGCAATGAGCAGTTCTTC.

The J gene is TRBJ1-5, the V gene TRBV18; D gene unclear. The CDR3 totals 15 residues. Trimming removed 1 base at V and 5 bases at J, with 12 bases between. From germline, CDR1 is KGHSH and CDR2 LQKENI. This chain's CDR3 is CASSPQGIRDQPQHF. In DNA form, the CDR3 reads TGTGCCAGCTCACCACAGGGTATTAGGGATCAGCCCCAGCATTTT.

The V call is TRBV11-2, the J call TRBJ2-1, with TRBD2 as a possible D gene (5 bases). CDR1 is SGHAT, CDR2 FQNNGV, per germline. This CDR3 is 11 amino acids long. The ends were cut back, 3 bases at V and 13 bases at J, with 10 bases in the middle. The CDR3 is CASSFELGQFF. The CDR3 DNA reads TGTGCCAGCAGCTTCGAACTAGGCCAGTTCTTC.

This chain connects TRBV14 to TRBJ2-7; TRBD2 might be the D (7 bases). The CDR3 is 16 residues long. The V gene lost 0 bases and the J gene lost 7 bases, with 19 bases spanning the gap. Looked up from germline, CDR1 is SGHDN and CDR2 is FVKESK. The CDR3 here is CASSQERGGILWEQYF. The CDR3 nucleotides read TGTGCCAGCAGCCAAGAGAGGGGGGGAATTTTATGGGAGCAGTACTTC.

DNA for the CDR3: TGTGCCAGCAGCCGGGCCGGGGGCACAGATACGCAGTATTTT. Its translation: CASSRAGGTDTQYF. The chain employs TRBV11-1 and TRBJ2-3; a possible D gene is TRBD2 (5 bases). V was shortened by 5 bases and J by 1 base, with 10 bases between the two germline ends. The CDR3 loop spans 14 amino acids. CDR1 SGHAT and CDR2 FQDESV come from the germline V gene (reference sequence).

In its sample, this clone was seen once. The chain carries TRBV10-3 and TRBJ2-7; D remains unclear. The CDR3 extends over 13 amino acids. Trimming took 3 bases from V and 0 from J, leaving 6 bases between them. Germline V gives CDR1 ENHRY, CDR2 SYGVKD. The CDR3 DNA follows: TGTGCCATCAGTGAAGTAGGCTCCTACGAGCAGTACTTC. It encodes CAISEVGSYEQYF.

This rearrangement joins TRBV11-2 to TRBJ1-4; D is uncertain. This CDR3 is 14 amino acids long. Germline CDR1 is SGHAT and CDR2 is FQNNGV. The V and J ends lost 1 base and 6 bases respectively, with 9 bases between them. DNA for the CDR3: TGTGCCAGCAGCTTAGGCAAAGGGTATGAAAAACTGTTTTTT. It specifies CASSLGKGYEKLFF.

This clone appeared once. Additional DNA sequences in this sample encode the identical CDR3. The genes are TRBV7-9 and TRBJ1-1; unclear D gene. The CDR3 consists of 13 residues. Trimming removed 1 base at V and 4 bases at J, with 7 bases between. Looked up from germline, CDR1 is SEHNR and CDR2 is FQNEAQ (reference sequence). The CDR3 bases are TGTGCCAGCAGCTTAGGGGGAACCACTGAAGCTTTCTTT. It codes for CASSLGGTTEAFF.

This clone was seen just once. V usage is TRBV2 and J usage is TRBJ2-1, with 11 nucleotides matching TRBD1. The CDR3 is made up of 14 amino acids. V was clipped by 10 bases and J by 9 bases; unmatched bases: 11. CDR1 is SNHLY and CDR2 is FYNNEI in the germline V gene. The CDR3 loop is CAILGQGAAFEQFF. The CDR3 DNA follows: TGTGCCATATTAGGACAGGGGGCGGCGTTTGAGCAGTTCTTC.

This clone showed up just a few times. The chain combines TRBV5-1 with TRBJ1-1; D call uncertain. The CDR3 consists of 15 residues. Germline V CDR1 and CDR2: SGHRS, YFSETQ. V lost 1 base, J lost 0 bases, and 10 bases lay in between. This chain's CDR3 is CASSLSRRVNTEAFF. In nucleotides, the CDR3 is TGCGCCAGCAGCTTGAGCAGGCGGGTGAACACTGAAGCTTTCTTT.

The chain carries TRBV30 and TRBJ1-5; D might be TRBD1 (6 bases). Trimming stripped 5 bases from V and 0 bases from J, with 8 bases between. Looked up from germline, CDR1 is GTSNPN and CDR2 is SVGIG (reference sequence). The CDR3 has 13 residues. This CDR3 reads CAWAGHSNQPQHF. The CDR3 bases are TGTGCCTGGGCGGGACATAGCAATCAGCCCCAGCATTTT.

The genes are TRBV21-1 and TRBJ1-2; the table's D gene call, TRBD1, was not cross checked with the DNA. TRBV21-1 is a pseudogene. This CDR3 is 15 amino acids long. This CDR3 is CASSNTRTTNYGYTF. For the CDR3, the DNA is TGTGCCAGCAGCAATACAAGGACAACTAACTATGGCTACACCTTC.

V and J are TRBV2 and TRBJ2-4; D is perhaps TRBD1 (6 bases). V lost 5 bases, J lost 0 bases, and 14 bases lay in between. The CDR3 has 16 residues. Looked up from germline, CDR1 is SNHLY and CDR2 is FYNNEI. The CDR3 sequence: CASSPGQPIAKNIQYF. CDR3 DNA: TGTGCCAGCAGTCCGGGACAACCTATAGCCAAAAACATTCAGTACTTC.

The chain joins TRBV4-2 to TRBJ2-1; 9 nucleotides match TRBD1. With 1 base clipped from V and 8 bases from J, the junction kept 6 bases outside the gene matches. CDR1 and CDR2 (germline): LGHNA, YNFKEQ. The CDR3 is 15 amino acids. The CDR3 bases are TGTGCCAGCAGCCAAGCCGGGACAGGGTTCGATGAGCAGTTCTTC. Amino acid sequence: CASSQAGTGFDEQFF.

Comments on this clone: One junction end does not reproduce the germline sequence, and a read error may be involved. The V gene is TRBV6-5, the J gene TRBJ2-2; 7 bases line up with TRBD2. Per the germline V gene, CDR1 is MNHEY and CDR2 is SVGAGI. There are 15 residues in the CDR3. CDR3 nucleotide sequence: TGTGCCAGCAGTCCCGGCGGGAGCGTCGTCGGGGCGCTGTTTTTT. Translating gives CASSPGGSVVGALFF.

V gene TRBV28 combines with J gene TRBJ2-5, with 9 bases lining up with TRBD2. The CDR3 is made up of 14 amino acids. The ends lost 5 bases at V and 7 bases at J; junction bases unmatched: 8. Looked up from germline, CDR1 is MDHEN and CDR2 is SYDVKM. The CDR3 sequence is CASSPPGLAPTQYF. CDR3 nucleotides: TGTGCCAGCAGTCCCCCGGGACTAGCTCCGACCCAGTACTTC.

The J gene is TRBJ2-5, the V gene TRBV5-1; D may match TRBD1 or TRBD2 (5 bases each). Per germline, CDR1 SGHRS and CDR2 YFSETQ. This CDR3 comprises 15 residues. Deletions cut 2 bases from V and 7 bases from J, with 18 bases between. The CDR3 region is CASSFSGRPEGTQYF. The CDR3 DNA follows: TGCGCCAGCAGCTTTTCGGGACGCCCCGAGGGGACCCAGTACTTC.

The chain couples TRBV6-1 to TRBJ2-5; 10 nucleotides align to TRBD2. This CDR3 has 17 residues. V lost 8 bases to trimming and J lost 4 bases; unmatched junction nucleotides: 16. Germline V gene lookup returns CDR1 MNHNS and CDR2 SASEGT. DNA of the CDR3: TGTGCCAGCCGTGGGGCTAGCGGGGGAGACGGAGGAGAGACCCAGTACTTC. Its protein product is CASRGASGGDGGETQYF.

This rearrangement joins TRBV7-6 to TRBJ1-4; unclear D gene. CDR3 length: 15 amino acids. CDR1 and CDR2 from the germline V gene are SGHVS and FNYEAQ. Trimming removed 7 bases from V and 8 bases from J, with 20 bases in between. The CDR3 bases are TGTGCCAGCACACCCACGGCACCGGGGTTGGAAAAACTGTTTTTT. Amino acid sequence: CASTPTAPGLEKLFF.

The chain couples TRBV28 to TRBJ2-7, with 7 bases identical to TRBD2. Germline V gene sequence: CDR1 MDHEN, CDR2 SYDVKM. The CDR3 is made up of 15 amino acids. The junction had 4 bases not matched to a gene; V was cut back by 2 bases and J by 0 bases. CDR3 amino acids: CASSLGGDFSYEQYF. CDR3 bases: TGTGCCAGCAGTTTAGGGGGGGACTTCTCCTACGAGCAGTACTTC. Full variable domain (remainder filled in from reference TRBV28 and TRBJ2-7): DVKVTQSSRYLVKRTGEKVFLECVQDMDHENMFWYRQDPGLGLRLIYFSYDVKMKEKGDIPEGYSVSREKKERFSLILESASTNQTSMYLCASSLGGDFSYEQYFGPGTRLTVT.

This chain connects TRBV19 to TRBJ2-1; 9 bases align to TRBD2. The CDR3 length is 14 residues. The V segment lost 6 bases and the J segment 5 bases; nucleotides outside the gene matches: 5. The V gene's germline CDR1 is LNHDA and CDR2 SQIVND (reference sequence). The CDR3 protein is CASRFSGSNNEQFF. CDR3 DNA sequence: TGTGCCAGTAGGTTTAGCGGGAGTAACAATGAGCAGTTCTTC. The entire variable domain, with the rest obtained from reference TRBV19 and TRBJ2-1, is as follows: DGGITQSPKYLFRKEGQNVTLSCEQNLNHDAMYWYRQDPGQGLRLIYYSQIVNDFQKGDIAEGYSVSREKKESFPLTVTSAQKNPTAFYLCASRFSGSNNEQFFGPGTRLTVL.